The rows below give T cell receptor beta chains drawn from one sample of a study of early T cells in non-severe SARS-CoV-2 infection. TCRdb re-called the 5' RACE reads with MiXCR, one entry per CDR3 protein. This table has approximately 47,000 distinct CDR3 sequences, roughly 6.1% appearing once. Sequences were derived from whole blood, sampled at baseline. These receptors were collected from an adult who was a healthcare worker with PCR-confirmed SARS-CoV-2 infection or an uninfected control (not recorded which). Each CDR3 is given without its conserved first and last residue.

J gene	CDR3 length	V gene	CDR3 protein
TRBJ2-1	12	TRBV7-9	ASSLNAGANEQF
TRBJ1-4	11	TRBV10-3	ASQGGPNEKLF
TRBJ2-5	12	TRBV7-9	ASSLVLGEETQY
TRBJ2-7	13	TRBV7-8	ASSQGGYRTYEQY
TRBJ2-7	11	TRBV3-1	ASSRAAFYEQY
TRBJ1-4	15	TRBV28	ASSLMGTSADNEKLF
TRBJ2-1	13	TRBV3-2	ASSPPAGGPSGQF
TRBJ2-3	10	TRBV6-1	ASSETGDTQY
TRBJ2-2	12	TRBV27	ASSLVGGTGELF
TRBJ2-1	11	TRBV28	ASNDFSYNEQF
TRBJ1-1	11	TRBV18	ASLGIMNTEAF
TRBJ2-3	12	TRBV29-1	SVEQGAGTDTQY
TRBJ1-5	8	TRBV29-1	SVGDQPQH
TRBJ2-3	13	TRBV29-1	SVDGLAGGTDTQY
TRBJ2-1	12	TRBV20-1	SARGGSSYNEQF
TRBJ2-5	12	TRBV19	ASSAGQFQETQY
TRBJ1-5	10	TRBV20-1	SARIGNQPQH
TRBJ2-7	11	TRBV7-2	ASSLVAGGEQY
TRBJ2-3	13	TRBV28	ASSIGQPLTDTQY
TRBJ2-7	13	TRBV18	ASSPKLKQGKEQY
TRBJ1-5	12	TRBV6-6	ASRTFRADQPQH
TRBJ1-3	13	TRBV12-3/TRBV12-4	ASSTTGVRGNTIY
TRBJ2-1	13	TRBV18	ASSPTTGPYNEQF
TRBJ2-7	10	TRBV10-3	ATRDSSYEQY
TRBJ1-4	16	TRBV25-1	ASRGDWTGELANEKLF
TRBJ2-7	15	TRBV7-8	ASSSQIVAGGEYEQY
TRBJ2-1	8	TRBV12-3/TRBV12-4	ASAINEQF
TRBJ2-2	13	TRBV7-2	ASSKNRGETGELF
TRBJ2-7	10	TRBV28	ASSYIFYEQY
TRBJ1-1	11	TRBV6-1	ASSDYGYTEAF
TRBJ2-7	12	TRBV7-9	ASSFGLAGDSQY
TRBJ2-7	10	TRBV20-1	SALQTGREQY
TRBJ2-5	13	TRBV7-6	ASSRTSGSSETQY
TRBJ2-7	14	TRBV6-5	ASSYRTSGRPHEQY
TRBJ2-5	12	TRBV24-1	ATSDPGPTETQY